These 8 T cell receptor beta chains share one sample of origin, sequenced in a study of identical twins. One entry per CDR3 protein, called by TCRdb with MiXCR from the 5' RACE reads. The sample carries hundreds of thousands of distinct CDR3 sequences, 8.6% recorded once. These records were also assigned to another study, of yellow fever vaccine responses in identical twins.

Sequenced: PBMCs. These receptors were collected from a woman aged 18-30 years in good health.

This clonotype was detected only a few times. The CDR3 nucleotides are TGTGCCAGCAGTTTGGGCGGGGAGACCTACGAGCAGTACTTC. Amino acid sequence: CASSLGGETYEQYF. V and J are TRBV27 and TRBJ2-7; a weak D match, TRBD2 (6 bases). The germline CDR1 and CDR2 sequences are MNHEY and SMNVEV (reference sequence). V lost 3 bases to trimming and J lost 2 bases, with 11 bases between them. The CDR3 runs to 14 residues.

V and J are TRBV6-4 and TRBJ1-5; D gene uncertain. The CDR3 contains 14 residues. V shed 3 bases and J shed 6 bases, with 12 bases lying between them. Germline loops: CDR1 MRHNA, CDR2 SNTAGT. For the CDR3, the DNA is TGTGCCAGCAGTGAAAACGATTTCGGTCAGCCCCAGCATTTT. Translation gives CASSENDFGQPQHF.

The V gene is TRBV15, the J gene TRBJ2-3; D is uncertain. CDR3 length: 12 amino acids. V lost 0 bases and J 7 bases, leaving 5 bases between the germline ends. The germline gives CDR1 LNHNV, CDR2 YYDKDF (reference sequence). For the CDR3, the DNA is TGTGCCACCAGCAGAGATTCCCATACGCAGTATTTT. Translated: CATSRDSHTQYF.

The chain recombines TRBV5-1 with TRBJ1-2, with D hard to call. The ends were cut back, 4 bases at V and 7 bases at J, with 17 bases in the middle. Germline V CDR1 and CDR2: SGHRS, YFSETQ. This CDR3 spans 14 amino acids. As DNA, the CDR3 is TGCGCCAGCAGCCCGGAGGGTGCTGAAGGTGGCTACACCTTC. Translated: CASSPEGAEGGYTF. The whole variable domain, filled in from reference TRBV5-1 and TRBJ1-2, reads KAGVTQTPRYLIKTRGQQVTLSCSPISGHRSVSWYQQTPGQGLQFLFEYFSETQRNKGNFPGRFSGRQFSNSRSEMNVSTLELGDSALYLCASSPEGAEGGYTFGSGTRLTVV.

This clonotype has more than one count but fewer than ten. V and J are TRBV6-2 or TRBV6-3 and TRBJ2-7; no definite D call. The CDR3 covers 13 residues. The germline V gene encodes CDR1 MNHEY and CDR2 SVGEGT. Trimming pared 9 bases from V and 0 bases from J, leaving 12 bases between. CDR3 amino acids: CASQAFSSYEQYF. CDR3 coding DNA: TGTGCCAGTCAGGCATTCAGCTCCTACGAGCAGTACTTC.

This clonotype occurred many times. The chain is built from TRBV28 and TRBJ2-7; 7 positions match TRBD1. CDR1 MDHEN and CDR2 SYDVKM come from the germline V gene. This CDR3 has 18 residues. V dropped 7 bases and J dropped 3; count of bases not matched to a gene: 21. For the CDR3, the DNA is TGTGCCAGCACCCGCCCCCTTTCCCCTCTCAACAGGGGCTACGAGCAGTACTTC. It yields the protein CASTRPLSPLNRGYEQYF.

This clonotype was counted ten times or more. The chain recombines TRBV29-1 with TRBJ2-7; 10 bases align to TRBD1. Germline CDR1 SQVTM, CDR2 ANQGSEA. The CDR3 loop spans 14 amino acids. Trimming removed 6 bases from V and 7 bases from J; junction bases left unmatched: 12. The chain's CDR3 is CSVTGLTGGLEQYF. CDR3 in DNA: TGCAGCGTCACCGGATTGACAGGGGGCTTGGAGCAGTACTTC.

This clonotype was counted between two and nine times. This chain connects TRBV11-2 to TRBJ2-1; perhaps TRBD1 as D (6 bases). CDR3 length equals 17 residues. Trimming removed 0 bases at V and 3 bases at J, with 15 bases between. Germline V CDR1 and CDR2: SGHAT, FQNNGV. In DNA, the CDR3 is TGTGCCAGCAGCTTAGACCCCTGGACAGAATACTACAATGAGCAGTTCTTC. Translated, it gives CASSLDPWTEYYNEQFF.